A selection of T cell receptor beta chains follows, all from one sample in a study of T cell repertoires in cytomegalovirus infection. These receptors lack a known antigen. MiXCR was run by TCRdb on the reads, yielding one entry per CDR3 protein. The sample lists hundreds of thousands of distinct CDR3 sequences; roughly a third were seen once. The sample in question was cultured PBMCs, obtained from culture after CMV antigen stimulation. The receptors originated from a human donor in good health (CMV status not recorded). Some clones in this sample may be carry-over from other donors' samples. Each CDR3 is given with its conserved first and last residue. The D gene is left open where the match is weak. Clone size is given for some rows only: seen once, a few or many times, or a class if the clone is expanded.

few	TRBD2	TRBJ2-1	TRBV7-9	CASSLGIGGGDNEQFF	TGTGCCAGCAGCTTGGGCATCGGGGGGGGAGACAATGAGCAGTTCTTC
-	TRBD2	TRBJ2-5	TRBV6-2/TRBV6-3	CASTLAGGQETQYF	TGTGCCAGCACACTAGCGGGGGGACAAGAGACCCAGTACTTC
once	-	TRBJ2-5	TRBV5-4	CASSQGGGDQETQYF	TGTGCCAGCAGCCAGGGGGGAGGGGACCAAGAGACCCAGTACTTC
few	-	TRBJ2-5	TRBV27	CASSSSWGETQYF	TGTGCCAGCAGTTCCTCCTGGGGAGAGACCCAGTACTTC
-	-	TRBJ1-4	TRBV2	CAIRQEREKLFF	TGTGCCATTCGACAGGAACGTGAAAAACTGTTTTTT
-	-	TRBJ1-2	TRBV2	CASSVAQGNYGYTF	TGTGCCAGCAGTGTCGCGCAGGGGAACTATGGCTACACCTTC
many	-	TRBJ2-3	TRBV7-8	CASSLTGTQYF	TGTGCCAGCAGCTTAACAGGGACGCAGTATTTT
many	-	TRBJ1-1	TRBV12-3/TRBV12-4	CATTYPGNTEAFF	TGTGCCACCACCTATCCGGGGAACACTGAAGCTTTCTTT
-	-	TRBJ1-2	TRBV10-3	CAISDRDNPANYGYTF	TGTGCCATCAGTGATCGGGACAACCCCGCTAACTATGGCTACACCTTC
few	-	TRBJ2-5	TRBV7-8	CASSFSRRGGKTQYF	TGTGCCAGCAGCTTCAGCCGGAGGGGTGGGAAGACCCAGTACTTC
-	-	TRBJ2-7	TRBV6-5	CASSPRQVVNPVEF	TGTGCCAGCAGTCCACGACAGGTCGTAAATCCTGTTGAATTC
-	TRBD2	TRBJ2-5	TRBV20-1	CSARVGSGIEETQYF	TGCAGTGCTAGAGTGGGTAGCGGGATCGAAGAGACCCAGTACTTC
few	-	TRBJ2-7	TRBV7-2	CASSLRSASYEQYF	TGTGCCAGCAGCCTCCGATCCGCTTCCTACGAGCAGTACTTC
-	TRBD1	TRBJ1-5	TRBV12-3/TRBV12-4	CASQGQGLWGPQHF	TGTGCCAGCCAGGGACAGGGGCTTTGGGGGCCCCAGCATTTT
-	-	TRBJ1-2	TRBV5-4	CASSLGRDRTWGGYTF	TGTGCCAGCAGCTTGGGTCGGGACCGCACTTGGGGTGGCTACACCTTC
-	-	TRBJ2-3	TRBV20-1	CSALLLSTDTQYF	TGCAGTGCCCTACTCCTATCCACAGATACGCAGTATTTT
few	-	TRBJ2-5	TRBV28	CASSRKRQPHGTQYF	TGTGCCAGCAGTCGAAAGCGGCAACCCCATGGGACCCAGTACTTC
few	TRBD2	TRBJ2-1	TRBV7-8	CASSLALTSGGGEEQFF	TGTGCCAGCAGCTTAGCTCTTACTAGCGGGGGAGGGGAGGAGCAGTTCTTC
many	TRBD1	TRBJ1-1	TRBV7-8	CASNKDRWDTEAFF	TGTGCCAGCAACAAGGACAGGTGGGACACTGAAGCTTTCTTT
few	TRBD2	TRBJ2-3	TRBV11-2	CASSLWGREGTDTQYF	TGTGCCAGCAGCTTATGGGGTCGGGAGGGCACAGATACGCAGTATTTT
-	-	TRBJ1-1	TRBV4-3	CASSQGQLNTEAFF	TGCGCCAGCAGCCAAGGACAGTTGAACACTGAAGCTTTCTTT
-	TRBD1	TRBJ2-7	TRBV5-6	CASSGPRDRGYEQYF	TGTGCCAGCAGCGGACCCCGGGACAGGGGATACGAGCAGTACTTC
-	TRBD1	TRBJ1-6	TRBV27	CASSQLQGAYNSPLHF	TGTGCCAGCAGTCAATTACAGGGGGCGTATAATTCACCCCTCCACTTT
-	-	TRBJ1-1	TRBV5-5	CASSLEGLGPEAFF	TGTGCCAGCAGCTTGGAGGGGTTGGGTCCTGAAGCTTTCTTT
-	-	TRBJ2-3	TRBV15	CATREGVGQYF	TGTGCCACCCGGGAAGGGGTTGGGCAGTATTTT
-	-	TRBJ1-3	TRBV12-3/TRBV12-4	CASSSREGYTIYF	TGTGCCAGCAGTTCTCGAGAGGGATACACCATATATTTT
many	TRBD1	TRBJ2-6	TRBV7-9	CASSLRTGNLGSGANVLTF	TGTGCCAGCAGCCTCCGGACAGGGAATTTGGGATCTGGGGCCAACGTCCTGACTTTC
few	-	TRBJ1-1	TRBV12-3/TRBV12-4	CASSQDPSDTEAFF	TGTGCCAGTTCCCAGGACCCGTCGGACACTGAAGCTTTCTTT
-	-	TRBJ1-2	TRBV27	CASSLRGTGFYGYTF	TGTGCCAGCAGTTTAAGGGGCACTGGGTTTTATGGCTACACCTTC
many	TRBD2	TRBJ2-3	TRBV7-4	CASSYGTSGGYADTQYF	TGTGCCAGCAGCTACGGGACTAGCGGGGGTTACGCAGATACGCAGTATTTT
few	TRBD1	TRBJ2-4	TRBV28	CASSRKVLTGNIQYF	TGTGCCAGCAGTAGAAAGGTCCTGACAGGGAACATTCAGTACTTC
-	-	TRBJ2-5	TRBV9	CASSVGIGRHYQETQYF	TGTGCCAGCAGCGTAGGCATAGGGCGACACTACCAAGAGACCCAGTACTTC
-	TRBD1	TRBJ1-6	TRBV19	CASTNRDRGSPLHF	TGTGCCAGTACCAACCGGGACAGGGGCTCACCCCTCCACTTT
-	-	TRBJ1-5	TRBV7-2	CASSLAQKGLGQPQHF	TGTGCCAGCAGCTTAGCGCAAAAGGGGCTGGGTCAGCCCCAGCATTTT
-	-	TRBJ1-1	TRBV2	CASSTSVEAFF	TGTGCCAGCAGTACCAGCGTAGAAGCTTTCTTT
many	-	TRBJ2-5	TRBV7-9	CASSLWRRETQYF	TGTGCCAGCAGCTTATGGCGGAGGGAGACCCAGTACTTC
-	TRBD2	TRBJ2-7	TRBV5-6	CASRKLAGGPHEQYF	TGTGCCAGCAGGAAACTAGCGGGAGGGCCGCACGAGCAGTACTTC